This passage covers 24 T cell receptor beta chains from one sample sequenced in a study of a mutant IDH1 vaccine in newly diagnosed glioma. Data came from immunoSEQ multiplex PCR; TCRdb stores just in-frame clones and leaves some out. Of over 45,000 clones listed, about 80% are singletons. Regarding time point: week 5, during vaccination. Doses of 300 ug of mutant IDH1 20-mer peptide were given with topical imiquimod. Antigens of these TCRs are unknown. This specimen consisted of PBMCs, obtained from a glioma patient whose treatment included an IDH1 peptide vaccine. These receptors were obtained from a woman in her 50s with glioma.

A few counts support this clone. This chain links TRBV28 with TRBJ1-1, with 10 bases identical to TRBD1. Germline V CDR1 and CDR2: MDHEN, SYDVKM. Trimming took 5 bases from V and 10 from J; bases not matched to a gene: 16. This CDR3 region has 16 residues. The CDR3 region has the DNA TGTGCCAGCAGTCGAACGACCGGGACAGGGGCTGGTGGAGCTTTCTTT. Protein: CASSRTTGTGAGGAFF. Filled out from reference TRBV28 and TRBJ1-1, the complete variable domain reads DVKVTQSSRYLVKRTGEKVFLECVQDMDHENMFWYRQDPGLGLRLIYFSYDVKMKEKGDIPEGYSVSREKKERFSLILESASTNQTSMYLCASSRTTGTGAGGAFFGQGTRLTVV.

This chain joins TRBV2 and TRBJ1-6, with 8 nucleotides matching TRBD1. The CDR3 runs to 15 residues. CDR1 and CDR2 (germline): SNHLY, FYNNEI. V shed 2 bases and J 8 bases; nucleotides not matched to a gene: 5. The CDR3 loop is CASSEWADRDSPLHF. CDR3 coding DNA: TGTGCCAGCAGTGAATGGGCGGACAGGGATTCACCCCTCCACTTT.

A few counts support this clone. The chain recombines TRBV5-1 with TRBJ1-6; 7 bases match TRBD1. V lost 1 base and J lost 15; bases outside the gene matches: 7. Germline V gives CDR1 SGHRS, CDR2 YFSETQ. This CDR3 is 13 amino acids long. CDR3 in amino acids: CASSLTTGERLHF. DNA of the CDR3: TGCGCCAGCAGCTTGACAACAGGGGAGCGCCTCCACTTT.

Notes on this clone: Compared with germline, one end of the junction differs, possibly owing to a read error. The V gene is TRBV18, the J gene TRBJ1-4; tentative D call: TRBD1 (6 bases). The CDR3 length is 14 residues. Germline assignment: CDR1 KGHSH and CDR2 LQKENI. CDR3 loop: CASSPQGNNEKLFF. The CDR3 DNA follows: TGTGCCAGCTCCCCACAGGGAAATAATGAAAAACTGTTTTTT.

The rearrangement joins TRBV19 to TRBJ1-4; 8 nucleotides align to TRBD1. Germline V lookup: CDR1 LNHDA, CDR2 SQIVND (reference sequence). The CDR3 is 18 residues long. V was clipped by 0 bases and J by 3 bases; unmatched bases: 9. This chain's CDR3 is CASSIDPDRGKANEKLFF. The DNA of the CDR3 is TGTGCCAGTAGTATAGATCCCGACAGGGGCAAGGCTAATGAAAAACTGTTTTTT.

This chain uses TRBV18 with TRBJ1-1; D gene unclear. There are 14 residues in the CDR3. V was clipped by 5 bases and J by 6 bases, with 16 bases between them. Germline CDR1 is KGHSH and CDR2 is LQKENI. The CDR3 DNA reads as TGTGCCAGCTCAAGGCGGCAGGAGATTGCTGAAGCTTTCTTT. Encoded protein: CASSRRQEIAEAFF.

The gene calls are TRBV25-1 and TRBJ1-2, with a weak D call TRBD1 (6 bases). This CDR3 is built from 17 residues. The V and J ends lost 1 base and 5 bases respectively, with 20 bases between them. CDR1 MGHDK and CDR2 SYGVNS come from the germline V gene. The DNA of the CDR3 is TGTGCCAGCAGTGAATGGTTAGCCGGCAGGGGCCAATATGGCTACACCTTC. Its translation: CASSEWLAGRGQYGYTF.

This chain links TRBV7-2 with TRBJ1-5; D is uncertain. Germline lookup yields CDR1 SGHTA and CDR2 FQGNSA. Trimming cost V 1 base and J 1 base, with 5 bases left between them. The CDR3 sequence is 14 residues long. The CDR3: CASSLGVSNQPQHF. The CDR3 DNA reads as TGTGCCAGCAGCTTAGGAGTGAGCAATCAGCCCCAGCATTTT.

This clone was picked up a small number of times. The V call is TRBV7-8, the J call TRBJ1-1, with D maybe TRBD1 (6 bases). The germline CDR1 and CDR2 sequences are SGHVS and FQNEAQ. This CDR3 is built from 15 residues. V was shortened by 5 bases and J by 3 bases, with 16 bases between the two germline ends. This CDR3 is CASSPWGAGDTEAFF. The CDR3 region has the DNA TGTGCCAGCAGCCCCTGGGGGGCGGGGGACACTGAAGCTTTCTTT.

The rearrangement uses TRBV6-6 and TRBJ2-7; weak D call: TRBD1 (5 bases). Germline CDR1 reads MNHNY; CDR2 reads SVGAGI (reference sequence). The CDR3 has 11 residues. The V and J ends lost 7 bases and 5 bases respectively, with 9 bases between them. The CDR3 sequence: CASTGNNEQYF. The CDR3 DNA reads as TGTGCCAGCACAGGGAACAACGAGCAGTACTTC.

The CDR3 spells CASSTGGRGYTF. The DNA of the CDR3 is TGTGCCAGCAGTACAGGGGGTCGAGGCTACACCTTC. The V and J genes are TRBV6-5 and TRBJ1-2; 8 bases are a match to TRBD1. The V gene's germline CDR1 is MNHEY and CDR2 SVGAGI. Germline trimming cut 5 bases from V and 8 bases from J; bases unmatched to any gene: 4. The CDR3 runs to 12 residues.

The chain carries TRBV12-5 and TRBJ1-5; no reliable D call. V was clipped by 4 bases and J by 1 base, with 2 bases between them. The CDR3 consists of 12 residues. CDR1 LGHNT and CDR2 FRNRAP come from the germline V gene. This chain's CDR3 is CASGSSNQPQHF. In DNA form, the CDR3 reads TGTGCTAGTGGTTCGAGCAATCAGCCCCAGCATTTT.

The chain links TRBV2 to TRBJ2-2; TRBD1 aligns across 9 bases. V lost 8 bases to trimming and J lost 1 base; unmatched junction nucleotides: 2. The CDR3 is 14 residues long. The germline CDR1 and CDR2 sequences are SNHLY and FYNNEI. In DNA, the CDR3 is TGTGCCAGCCGGGACAGGGAGAACACCGGGGAGCTGTTTTTT. Protein sequence: CASRDRENTGELFF. The full variable domain, its missing parts supplied by reference TRBV2 and TRBJ2-2, is EPEVTQTPSHQVTQMGQEVILRCVPISNHLYFYWYRQILGQKVEFLVSFYNNEISEKSEIFDDQFSVERPDGSNFTLKIRSTKLEDSAMYFCASRDRENTGELFFGEGSRLTVL.

The chain employs TRBV6-6 and TRBJ1-6; D unresolved. Per germline, CDR1 MNHNY and CDR2 SVGAGI (reference sequence). CDR3 length: 13 residues. Trimming removed 6 bases from V and 7 bases from J, with 10 bases in between. This CDR3 reads CASRKSENSPLHF. DNA of the CDR3: TGTGCCAGCAGAAAATCAGAGAATTCACCCCTCCACTTT.

V is TRBV15 and J is TRBJ2-1, with TRBD2 matching over 7 bases. CDR3 length: 17 residues. Germline V gives CDR1 LNHNV, CDR2 YYDKDF (reference sequence). The V gene end was trimmed by 1 base and the J gene end by 4 bases; junction bases not matched to a gene: 10. For the CDR3, the DNA is TGTGCCACCAGCAGAGGGGTGTGGCGGGGGAAATACAATGAGCAGTTCTTC. Amino acids: CATSRGVWRGKYNEQFF.

The V gene is TRBV5-1, the J gene TRBJ1-4, with D perhaps matching TRBD1 (5 bases). The CDR3 contains 15 residues. The V gene lost 0 bases and the J gene lost 3 bases, with 9 bases spanning the gap. CDR1 is SGHRS and CDR2 is YFSETQ in the germline V gene. Here the CDR3 DNA reads TGCGCCAGCAGCTTGGTCCCAGGGCCTAATGAAAAACTGTTTTTT. Translated: CASSLVPGPNEKLFF.

The J gene is TRBJ2-6, the V gene TRBV2, with D possibly TRBD1 on 6 matching bases. This CDR3 is 15 amino acids long. The germline CDR1 and CDR2 sequences are SNHLY and FYNNEI. The V gene lost 3 bases and the J gene lost 4 bases, with 10 bases spanning the gap. CDR3: CASSEGALGANVLTF. The DNA for the CDR3 is TGTGCCAGCAGTGAGGGGGCGCTAGGGGCCAACGTCCTGACTTTC.

The V gene is TRBV5-1, the J gene TRBJ1-3, with D unclear. Trimming cost V 0 bases and J 1 base, with 5 bases left between them. Germline loops: CDR1 SGHRS, CDR2 YFSETQ. CDR3 length equals 14 residues. CDR3 amino acids: CASSLGGSGNTIYF. In DNA, the CDR3 is TGCGCCAGCAGCTTGGGAGGTTCTGGAAACACCATATATTTT.

J is TRBJ1-6 and V is TRBV6-6; D perhaps matches TRBD1 (6 bases). Trimming took 6 bases from V and 9 from J, leaving 21 bases between them. This CDR3 contains 16 residues. CDR1 is MNHNY, CDR2 SVGAGI, per germline (reference sequence). The CDR3: CASSLAGHREGSPLHF. The DNA for the CDR3 is TGTGCCAGCAGCCTCGCCGGTCACAGGGAGGGTTCACCCCTCCACTTT.

This clone was seen only once. V usage is TRBV27 and J usage is TRBJ2-7; 8 bases line up with TRBD1. With 9 bases clipped from V and 1 base from J, the junction kept 8 bases outside the gene matches. CDR3 length: 14 residues. Germline lookup yields CDR1 MNHEY and CDR2 SMNVEV (reference sequence). The CDR3 reads CARDFRQGSYEQYF. Written as DNA, the CDR3 is TGTGCCAGGGATTTTAGACAGGGGTCCTACGAGCAGTACTTC.

The chain joins TRBV6-6 to TRBJ2-3; D unclear. V was pared by 0 bases and J by 4 bases, with 8 bases between. The CDR3 is 14 amino acids. Germline values: CDR1 MNHNY, CDR2 SVGAGI (reference sequence). Here the CDR3 reads CASSYSRRADTQYF. The CDR3 DNA is TGTGCCAGCAGTTACTCGAGGCGCGCAGATACGCAGTATTTT.

The chain couples TRBV5-1 to TRBJ2-3; 15 bases fit TRBD2. V trimming: 0 bases; J trimming: 5 bases; junction bases outside the gene matches: 1. Per the germline V gene, CDR1 is SGHRS and CDR2 is YFSETQ. The CDR3 length is 16 residues. CDR3 residues: CASSLGTSGGGDTQYF. Written as DNA, the CDR3 is TGCGCCAGCAGCTTGGGGACTAGCGGGGGGGGAGATACGCAGTATTTT.

This chain joins TRBV5-1 and TRBJ1-2; D is unclear. CDR1 SGHRS and CDR2 YFSETQ come from the germline V gene. The CDR3 length is 13 residues. V was cut by 3 bases and J by 4 bases, with 10 bases left in between. CDR3 residues: CASSSDATYGYTF. CDR3 in DNA: TGCGCCAGCAGCTCGGACGCCACCTATGGCTACACCTTC.

The chain uses TRBV27 and TRBJ1-1, with D maybe TRBD1 (5 bases). Looked up from germline, CDR1 is MNHEY and CDR2 is SMNVEV (reference sequence). The CDR3 spans 12 residues. V was trimmed by 5 bases and J by 7 bases, leaving 11 bases between them. CDR3 loop: CASSRTRDEAFF. The CDR3 coding sequence is TGTGCCAGCAGTAGGACACGAGATGAAGCTTTCTTT.